The clone carrying this TCR beta chain was seen a handful of times. Assay used: immunoSEQ multiplex PCR; TCRdb lists only in-frame clones, some missing. This table has roughly 140,000 clones, about 84% appearing once. V gave up 1 base and J gave up 4 bases; unmatched junction bases: 7. The CDR3 is 16 residues long. The germline V gene encodes CDR1 SGHDT and CDR2 YYEEEE. The entry originates in a study of blood T cell repertoires in COVID-19. Specimen: PBMCs or T cells enriched from blood (not recorded which). The source of this sequence is a woman in her late teens or twenties who had been exposed to COVID-19. The chain links TRBV5-6 to TRBJ2-3; 9 bases are shared with TRBD1. The CDR3 coding sequence is TGTGCCAGCAGCTTGACAGGGGGCAACGCGGCAGATACGCAGTATTTT. This encodes CASSLTGGNAADTQYF.